At least ten counts were recorded for the clone carrying this T cell receptor (beta chain). Time point of the sample: pre-sensitization, week 0. Treatment described: therapeutic diphenylcyclopropenone sensitization with weekly scalp DPC. Each patch test followed a blood draw. TCRdb re-derived calls from the RACE reads in MiXCR, one entry per CDR3 protein. The data contain roughly 380,000 distinct CDR3 sequences, approximately 5.1% of them singletons. The data are from a study of human T cells and chemical hapten exposure. The overall study: The study traced per-sample TCR yield variation mainly to small differences in pooled library volumes.

The receptor comes from a woman in her fifties or sixties with alopecia areata. Some clones in this sample may be carry-over from other donors' samples. Here the sequenced sample was whole blood, taken in connection with sensitization to the hapten diphenylcyclopropenone (DPC).

The CDR3 loop is CASSLGSTGTQYF. Written as DNA, the CDR3 is TGTGCCAGCAGTTTAGGCAGTACTGGGACCCAGTACTTC. The chain links TRBV27 to TRBJ2-5; no reliable D call. The CDR3 length is 13 residues. Trimming took off 2 bases at V and 7 bases at J, with 11 bases between the two ends. Looked up from germline, CDR1 is MNHEY and CDR2 is SMNVEV (reference sequence).